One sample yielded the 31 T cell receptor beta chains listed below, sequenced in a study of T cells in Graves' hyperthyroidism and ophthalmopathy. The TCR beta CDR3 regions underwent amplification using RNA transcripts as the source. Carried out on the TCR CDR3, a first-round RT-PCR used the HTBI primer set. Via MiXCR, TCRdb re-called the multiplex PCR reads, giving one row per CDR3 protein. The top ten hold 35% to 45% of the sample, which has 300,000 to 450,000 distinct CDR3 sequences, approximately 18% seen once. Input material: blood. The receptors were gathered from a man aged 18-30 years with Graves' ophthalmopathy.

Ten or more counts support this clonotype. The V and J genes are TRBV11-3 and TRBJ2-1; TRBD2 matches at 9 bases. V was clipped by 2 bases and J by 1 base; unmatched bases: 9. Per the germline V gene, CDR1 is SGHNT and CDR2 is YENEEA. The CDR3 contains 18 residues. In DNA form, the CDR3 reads TGTGCCAGCAGCTTAACAGCGGGGGGCACATATTCCTACAATGAGCAGTTCTTC. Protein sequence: CASSLTAGGTYSYNEQFF.

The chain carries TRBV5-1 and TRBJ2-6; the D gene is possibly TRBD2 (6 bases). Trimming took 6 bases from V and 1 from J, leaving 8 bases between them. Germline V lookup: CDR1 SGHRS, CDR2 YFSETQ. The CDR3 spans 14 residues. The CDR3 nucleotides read TGCGCCAGCAACCGGGAGTCTGGGGCCAACGTCCTGACTTTC. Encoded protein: CASNRESGANVLTF.

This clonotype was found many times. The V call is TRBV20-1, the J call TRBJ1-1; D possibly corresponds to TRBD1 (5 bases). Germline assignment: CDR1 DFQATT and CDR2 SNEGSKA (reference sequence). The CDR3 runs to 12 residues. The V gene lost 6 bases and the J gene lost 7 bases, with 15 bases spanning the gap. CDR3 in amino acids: CSARIGAGEAFF. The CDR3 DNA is TGCAGTGCCCGTATCGGGGCGGGTGAAGCTTTCTTT.

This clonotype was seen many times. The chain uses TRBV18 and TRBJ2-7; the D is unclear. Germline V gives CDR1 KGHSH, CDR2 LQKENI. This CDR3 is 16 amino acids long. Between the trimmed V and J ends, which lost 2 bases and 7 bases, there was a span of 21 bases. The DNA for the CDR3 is TGTGCCAGCTCACCATCCACCGGGTCCTGGTCTTTTGAGCAGTACTTC. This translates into CASSPSTGSWSFEQYF.

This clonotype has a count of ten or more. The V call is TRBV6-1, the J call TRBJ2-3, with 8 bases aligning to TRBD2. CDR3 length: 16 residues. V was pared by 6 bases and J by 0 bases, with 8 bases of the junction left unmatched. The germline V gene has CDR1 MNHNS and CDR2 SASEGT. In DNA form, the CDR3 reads TGTGCCAGCAGCAGACAGACTAGCGAAAGCACAGATACGCAGTATTTT. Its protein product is CASSRQTSESTDTQYF.

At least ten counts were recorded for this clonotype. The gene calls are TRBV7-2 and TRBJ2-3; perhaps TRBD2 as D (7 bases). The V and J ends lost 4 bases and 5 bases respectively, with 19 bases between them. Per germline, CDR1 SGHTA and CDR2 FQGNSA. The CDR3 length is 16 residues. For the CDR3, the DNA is TGTGCCAGCAGCTCTCCGGGGGAGGGGGGTGGAGATACGCAGTATTTT. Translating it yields CASSSPGEGGGDTQYF.

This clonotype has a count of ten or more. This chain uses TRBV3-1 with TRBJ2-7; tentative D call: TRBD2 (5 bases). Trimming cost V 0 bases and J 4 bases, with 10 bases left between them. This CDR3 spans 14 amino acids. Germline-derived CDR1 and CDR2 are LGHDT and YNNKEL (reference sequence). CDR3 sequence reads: CASSQEGSMYEQYF. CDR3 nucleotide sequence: TGTGCCAGCAGCCAAGAGGGGAGTATGTACGAGCAGTACTTC.

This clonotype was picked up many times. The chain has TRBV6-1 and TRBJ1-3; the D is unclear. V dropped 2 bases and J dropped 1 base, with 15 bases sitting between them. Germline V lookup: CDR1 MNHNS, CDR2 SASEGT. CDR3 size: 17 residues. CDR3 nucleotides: TGTGCCAGCAGTGAAAGTCAGTGGAAATATTCTGGAAACACCATATATTTT. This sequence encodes CASSESQWKYSGNTIYF.

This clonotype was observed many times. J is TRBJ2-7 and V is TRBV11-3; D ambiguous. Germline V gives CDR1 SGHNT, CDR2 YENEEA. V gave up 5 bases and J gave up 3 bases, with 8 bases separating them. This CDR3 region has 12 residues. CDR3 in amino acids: CASSAGDYEQYF. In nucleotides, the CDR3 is TGTGCCAGCAGCGCCGGAGACTACGAGCAGTACTTC.

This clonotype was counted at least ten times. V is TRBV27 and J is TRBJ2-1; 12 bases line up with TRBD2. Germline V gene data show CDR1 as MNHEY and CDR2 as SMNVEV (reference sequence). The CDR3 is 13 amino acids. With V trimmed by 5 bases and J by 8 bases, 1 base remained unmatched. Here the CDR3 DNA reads TGTGCCAGCAGTGGACTAGCGGGGTATGAGCAGTTCTTC. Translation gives CASSGLAGYEQFF.

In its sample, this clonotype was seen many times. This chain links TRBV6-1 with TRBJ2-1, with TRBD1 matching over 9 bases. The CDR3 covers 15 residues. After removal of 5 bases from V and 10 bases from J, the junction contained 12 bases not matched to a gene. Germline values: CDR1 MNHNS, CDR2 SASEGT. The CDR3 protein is CASSSRTGATGEQFF. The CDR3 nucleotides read TGTGCCAGCAGTTCGAGGACAGGGGCCACGGGGGAGCAGTTCTTC.

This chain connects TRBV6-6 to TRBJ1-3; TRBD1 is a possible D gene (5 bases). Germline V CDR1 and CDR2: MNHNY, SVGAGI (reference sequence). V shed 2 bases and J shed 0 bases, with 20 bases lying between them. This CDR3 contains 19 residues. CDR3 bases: TGTGCCAGCAGTTACCGTGGGGGATCTGGAAGACTCTCTGGAAACACCATATATTTT. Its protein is CASSYRGGSGRLSGNTIYF.

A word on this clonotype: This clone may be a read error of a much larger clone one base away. The chain's CDR3 is CASSQAWDLNGHTF. The CDR3 region has the DNA TGTGCCAGCAGCCAAGCTTGGGACCTTAATGGCCACACCTTC. The chain uses TRBV7-9 and TRBJ1-2; TRBD1 is a possible D gene (5 bases). This CDR3 spans 14 amino acids. Germline CDR1 is SEHNR and CDR2 is FQNEAQ (reference sequence).

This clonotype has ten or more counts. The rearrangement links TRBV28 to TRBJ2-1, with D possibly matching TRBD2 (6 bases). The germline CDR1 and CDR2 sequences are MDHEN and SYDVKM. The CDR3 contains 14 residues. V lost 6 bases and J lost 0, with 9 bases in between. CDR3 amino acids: CASRDYSSYNEQFF. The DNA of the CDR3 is TGTGCCAGCAGGGACTACAGCTCCTACAATGAGCAGTTCTTC.

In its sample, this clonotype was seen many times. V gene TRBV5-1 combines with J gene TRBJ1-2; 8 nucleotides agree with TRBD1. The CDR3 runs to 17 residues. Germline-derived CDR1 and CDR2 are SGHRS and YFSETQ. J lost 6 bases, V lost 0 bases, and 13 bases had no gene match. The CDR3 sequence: CASSLEIPGQALNGYTF. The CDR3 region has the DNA TGCGCCAGCAGCTTGGAGATCCCGGGACAGGCCCTAAATGGCTACACCTTC.

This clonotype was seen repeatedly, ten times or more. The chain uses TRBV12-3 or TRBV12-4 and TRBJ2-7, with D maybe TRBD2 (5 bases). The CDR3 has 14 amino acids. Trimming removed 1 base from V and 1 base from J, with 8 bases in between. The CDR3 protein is CASSLGRTSYEQYF. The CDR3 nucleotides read TGTGCCAGCAGTTTAGGCAGGACTTCCTACGAGCAGTACTTC.

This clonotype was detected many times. CDR3 amino acids: CASSPSGGGAGELFF. In DNA, the CDR3 is TGTGCCAGCAGTCCAAGCGGGGGCGGCGCCGGGGAGCTGTTTTTT. The chain has TRBV12-3 or TRBV12-4 and TRBJ2-2; 8 nucleotides match TRBD2. This CDR3 spans 15 amino acids. V trimming: 5 bases; J trimming: 6 bases; junction bases outside the gene matches: 8.

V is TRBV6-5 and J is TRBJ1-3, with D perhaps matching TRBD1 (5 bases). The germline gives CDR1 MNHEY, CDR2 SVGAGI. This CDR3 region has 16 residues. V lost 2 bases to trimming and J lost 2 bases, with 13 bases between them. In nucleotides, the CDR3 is TGTGCCAGCAGTTACGGGGAGGGGCACACTGGAAACACCATATATTTT. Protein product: CASSYGEGHTGNTIYF.

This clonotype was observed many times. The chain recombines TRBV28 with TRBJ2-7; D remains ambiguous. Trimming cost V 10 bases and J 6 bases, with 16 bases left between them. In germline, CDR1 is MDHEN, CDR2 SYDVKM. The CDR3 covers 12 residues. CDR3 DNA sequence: TGTGCCACCTCAAGACTGGTAATCGAGCAGTACTTC. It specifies CATSRLVIEQYF.

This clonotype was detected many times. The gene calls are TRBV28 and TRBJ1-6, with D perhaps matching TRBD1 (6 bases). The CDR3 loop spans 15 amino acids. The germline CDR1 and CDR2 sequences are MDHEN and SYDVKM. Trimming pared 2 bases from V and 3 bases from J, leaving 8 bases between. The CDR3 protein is CASSLRGRYNSPLHF. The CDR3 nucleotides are TGTGCCAGCAGTTTACGGGGGCGCTATAATTCACCCCTCCACTTT.

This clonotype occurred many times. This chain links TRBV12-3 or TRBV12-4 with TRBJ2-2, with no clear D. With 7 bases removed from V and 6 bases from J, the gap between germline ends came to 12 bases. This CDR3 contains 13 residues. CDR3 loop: CASNPGISGELFF. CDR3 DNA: TGTGCCAGCAACCCAGGCATCTCCGGGGAGCTGTTTTTT.

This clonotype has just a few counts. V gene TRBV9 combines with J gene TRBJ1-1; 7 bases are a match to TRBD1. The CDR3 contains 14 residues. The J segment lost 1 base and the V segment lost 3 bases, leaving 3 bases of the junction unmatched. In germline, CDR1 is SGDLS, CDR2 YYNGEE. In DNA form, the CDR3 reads TGTGCCAGCAGCGGTGGGGACAGGAACACTGAAGCTTTCTTT. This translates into CASSGGDRNTEAFF.

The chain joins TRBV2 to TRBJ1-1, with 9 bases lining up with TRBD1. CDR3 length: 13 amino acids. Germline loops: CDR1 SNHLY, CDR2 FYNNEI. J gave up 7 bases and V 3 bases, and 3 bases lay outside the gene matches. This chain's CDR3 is CASSDYRGLEAFF. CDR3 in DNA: TGTGCCAGCAGTGACTACAGGGGGCTTGAAGCTTTCTTT.

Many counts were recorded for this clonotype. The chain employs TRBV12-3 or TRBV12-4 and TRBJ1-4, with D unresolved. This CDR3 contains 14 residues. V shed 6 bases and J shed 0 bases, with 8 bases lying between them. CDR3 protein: CASREGATNEKLFF. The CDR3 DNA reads TGTGCCAGCAGGGAAGGCGCAACTAATGAAAAACTGTTTTTT.

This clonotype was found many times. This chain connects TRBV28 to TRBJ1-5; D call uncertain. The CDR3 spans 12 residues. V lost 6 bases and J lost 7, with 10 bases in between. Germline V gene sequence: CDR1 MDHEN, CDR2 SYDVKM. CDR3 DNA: TGTGCCAGCAGCCCTCTCACCCAGCCCCAGCATTTT. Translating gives CASSPLTQPQHF. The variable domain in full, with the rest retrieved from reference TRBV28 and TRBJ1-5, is DVKVTQSSRYLVKRTGEKVFLECVQDMDHENMFWYRQDPGLGLRLIYFSYDVKMKEKGDIPEGYSVSREKKERFSLILESASTNQTSMYLCASSPLTQPQHFGDGTRLSIL.

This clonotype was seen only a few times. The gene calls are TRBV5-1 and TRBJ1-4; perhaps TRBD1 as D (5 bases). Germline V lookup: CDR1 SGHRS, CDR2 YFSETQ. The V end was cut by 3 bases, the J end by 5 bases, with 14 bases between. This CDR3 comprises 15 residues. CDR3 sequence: CASSSPTESNEKLFF. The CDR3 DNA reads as TGCGCCAGCAGCTCCCCGACAGAGTCCAATGAAAAACTGTTTTTT.

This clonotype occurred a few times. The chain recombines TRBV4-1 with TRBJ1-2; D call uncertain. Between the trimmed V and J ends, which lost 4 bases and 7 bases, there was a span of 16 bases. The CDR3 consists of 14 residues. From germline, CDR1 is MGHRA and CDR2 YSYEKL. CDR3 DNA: TGCGCCAGCAGCCCCCCTGGCACGAGCCTTGGCTACACCTTC. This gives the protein CASSPPGTSLGYTF.

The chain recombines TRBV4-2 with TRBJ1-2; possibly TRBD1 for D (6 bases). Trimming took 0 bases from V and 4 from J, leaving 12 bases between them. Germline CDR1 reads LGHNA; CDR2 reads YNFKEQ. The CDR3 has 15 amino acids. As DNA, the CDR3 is TGTGCCAGCAGCCAAGAACGGGGGCAGGGCTATGGCTACACCTTC. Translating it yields CASSQERGQGYGYTF.

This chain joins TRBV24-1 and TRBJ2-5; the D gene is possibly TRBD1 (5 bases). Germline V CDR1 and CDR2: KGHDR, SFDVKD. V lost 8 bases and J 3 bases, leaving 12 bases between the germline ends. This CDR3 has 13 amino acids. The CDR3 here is CATTDTNEETQYF. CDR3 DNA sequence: TGTGCCACCACGGACACGAACGAAGAGACCCAGTACTTC.

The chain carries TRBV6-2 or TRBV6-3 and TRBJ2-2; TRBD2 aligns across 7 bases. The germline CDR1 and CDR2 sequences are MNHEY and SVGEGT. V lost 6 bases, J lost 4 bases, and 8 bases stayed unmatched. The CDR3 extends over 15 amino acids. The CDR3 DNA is TGTGCCAGCAGCTTACGCCCGGGGGGCACCGGGGAGCTGTTTTTT. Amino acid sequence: CASSLRPGGTGELFF.

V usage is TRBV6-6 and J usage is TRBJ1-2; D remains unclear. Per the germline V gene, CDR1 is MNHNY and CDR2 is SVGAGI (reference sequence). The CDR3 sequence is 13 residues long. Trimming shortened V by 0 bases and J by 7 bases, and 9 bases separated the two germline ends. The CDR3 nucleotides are TGTGCCAGCAGTTACTCGACGGGTGGTGGCTACACCTTC. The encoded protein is CASSYSTGGGYTF.